Sequencing of this T cell receptor (beta chain) was carried out in a study of human T cells and chemical hapten exposure. Study in general: Upper inner arm skin measuring roughly 2 cm by roughly 2 cm received 2% DPC for sensitization. General study results and limits: The immune response of these alopecia patients might not match healthy individuals'.

Time point: patch test 2, 6 weeks after DPC sensitization. Treatment noted: therapeutic diphenylcyclopropenone sensitization with weekly scalp DPC. Points on this clonotype: The antigen is not known.

TCRdb re-called the RACE reads with MiXCR, one entry per CDR3 protein. Here the sample spans 140,000 or so distinct CDR3 sequences, about an eighth being singletons. The clonotype comes from a woman aged 50 to 65 with alopecia areata. Some clones in this sample may be carry-over from other donors' samples. Source: whole blood, taken in connection with sensitization to the hapten diphenylcyclopropenone (DPC).

This CDR3 reads CSAAGTIGSADTQYF. CDR3 nucleotide sequence: TGCAGCGCCGCGGGGACTATCGGGAGTGCAGATACGCAGTATTTT. The chain employs TRBV29-1 and TRBJ2-3; 7 bases match TRBD2. Germline V gene data show CDR1 as SQVTM and CDR2 as ANQGSEA. Trimming cost V 7 bases and J 4 bases; bases outside gene matches: 14. This CDR3 contains 15 residues.